The rows below give T cell receptor beta chains drawn from one sample of a study of response to subunit inactivated influenza vaccine. MiXCR, applied by TCRdb to the RT-PCR reads, yields one record per CDR3 protein. The sample holds around 480,000 distinct CDR3 sequences, 16% seen once. The sequencing here drew on CD4+ T cells sorted from PBMCs, taken around 2 years after vaccination. The source of these receptors is a man aged 45 to 70 who received an inactivated influenza vaccine. CDR3s include the opening cysteine and the closing phenylalanine or tryptophan. Fields, in order: clone size, D gene, V gene, J gene, CDR3 length, CDR3 protein, CDR3 DNA. The D gene is left open where the match is weak. A row's size may be missing; if present it is once, few, many or a size class.

>NA|NA|TRBV20-1|TRBJ2-7|12
CSARLRDYEQYF
TGCAGTGCTAGACTCAGAGACTACGAGCAGTACTTC
>NA|NA|TRBV15|TRBJ2-5|15
CATSRESRREETQYF
TGTGCCACCAGCAGAGAGTCCCGGAGAGAAGAGACCCAGTACTTC
>NA|NA|TRBV5-4|TRBJ2-3|16
CASSLPTTPSTDTQYF
TGTGCCAGCAGCCTCCCTACCACACCTAGCACAGATACGCAGTATTTT
>NA|NA|TRBV29-1|TRBJ2-1|18
CSVEGITREKAVLDEQFF
TGCAGCGTTGAAGGGATCACCCGGGAGAAAGCTGTTTTGGATGAGCAGTTCTTC
>NA|TRBD1|TRBV20-1|TRBJ1-6|16
CSARQFGEGADSPLHF
TGCAGTGCTAGGCAGTTTGGGGAGGGGGCGGATTCACCCCTCCACTTT
>NA|NA|TRBV6-1|TRBJ2-5|13
CASSESSAETQYF
TGTGCCAGCAGTGAAAGTAGCGCAGAGACCCAGTACTTC
>few|NA|TRBV5-1|TRBJ2-2|15
CASSSRQDNTGELFF
TGCGCCAGCAGCTCACGACAGGACAACACCGGGGAGCTGTTTTTT
>few|NA|TRBV7-2|TRBJ1-4|13
CASSFGTVEKLFF
TGTGCCAGCAGCTTCGGGACGGTTGAAAAACTGTTTTTT
>NA|TRBD1|TRBV6-1|TRBJ2-1|15
CASSHGQGGYNEQFF
TGTGCCAGCAGTCATGGACAGGGGGGTTACAATGAGCAGTTCTTC
>few|NA|TRBV5-5|TRBJ1-5|16
CASSSVGGDSNQPQHF
TGTGCCAGCAGCTCGGTGGGGGGAGATAGCAATCAGCCCCAGCATTTT
>NA|TRBD2|TRBV20-1|TRBJ2-7|14
CSAFGTSGSYEQYF
TGCAGTGCTTTCGGGACTAGCGGTTCCTACGAGCAGTACTTC
>NA|NA|TRBV24-1|TRBJ2-3|12
CATSDPIDTQYF
TGTGCCACCAGTGATCCCATAGATACGCAGTATTTT
>NA|NA|TRBV19|TRBJ2-6|15
CASSIYYSGANVLTF
TGTGCCAGTAGTATTTATTACTCTGGGGCCAACGTCCTGACTTTC
>many|NA|TRBV10-3|TRBJ2-5|15
CAISESTGLGETQYF
TGTGCCATCAGTGAGTCGACAGGTTTGGGGGAGACCCAGTACTTC
>few|TRBD1|TRBV7-2|TRBJ1-1|14
CASSQGGSSTEAFF
TGTGCCAGCAGCCAGGGGGGAAGTAGCACTGAAGCTTTCTTT
>few|NA|TRBV20-1|TRBJ2-7|14
CSANRMARLYEQYF
TGCAGTGCTAACAGGATGGCCAGACTCTACGAGCAGTACTTC
>NA|TRBD1|TRBV20-1|TRBJ1-4|15
CSARDLGQGNEKLFF
TGCAGTGCTAGAGATCTCGGACAGGGTAATGAAAAACTGTTTTTT
>few|NA|TRBV7-2|TRBJ2-5|14
CASSPGPAQETQYF
TGTGCCAGCAGCCCGGGACCCGCGCAAGAGACCCAGTACTTC
>NA|TRBD1|TRBV29-1|TRBJ1-1|12
CSGSTGDTEAFF
TGCAGCGGGTCCACAGGGGACACTGAAGCTTTCTTT
>NA|TRBD2|TRBV18|TRBJ2-1|17
CASSPSGSSNRYNEQFF
TGTGCCAGCTCACCAAGCGGGAGCTCCAACCGCTACAATGAGCAGTTCTTC
>few|NA|TRBV20-1|TRBJ2-7|14
CSATRQEYSYEQYF
TGCAGTGCTACACGACAGGAGTACTCCTACGAGCAGTACTTC
>NA|TRBD2|TRBV20-1|TRBJ2-3|15
CSAQTLAGGTDTQYF
TGCAGTGCTCAGACCCTAGCGGGAGGCACAGATACGCAGTATTTT
>many|NA|TRBV12-3/TRBV12-4|TRBJ2-1|15
CASSLKGTLHNEQFF
TGTGCCAGCAGCCTAAAGGGGACTCTTCACAATGAGCAGTTCTTC
>NA|NA|TRBV5-4|TRBJ2-2|15
CASSPSTANTGELFF
TGTGCCAGCAGCCCCTCGACGGCGAACACCGGGGAGCTGTTTTTT
>NA|NA|TRBV20-1|TRBJ1-4|14
CSARDLREREKLFF
TGCAGTGCTAGAGATCTCAGGGAAAGAGAAAAACTGTTTTTT
>NA|NA|TRBV4-2|TRBJ2-5|14
CASSQARGGETQYF
TGTGCCAGCAGCCAGGCTCGAGGGGGGGAGACCCAGTACTTC
>NA|NA|TRBV11-1|TRBJ2-4|14
CASSLDGGPNIQYF
TGTGCCAGCAGCTTAGACGGGGGGCCGAACATTCAGTACTTC
>few|NA|TRBV18|TRBJ2-3|13
CASSAPGGGTQYF
TGTGCCAGCTCTGCACCTGGGGGAGGTACGCAGTATTTT
>NA|TRBD1|TRBV5-1|TRBJ1-1|13
CASGTGTGEGAFF
TGCGCCAGCGGGACCGGGACAGGGGAGGGAGCTTTCTTT
>few|NA|TRBV5-1|TRBJ2-7|14
CASSVRPSSYEQYF
TGCGCCAGCAGTGTGCGGCCGTCCTCCTACGAGCAGTACTTC
>NA|NA|TRBV5-1|TRBJ2-2|16
CASSSYGTANTGELFF
TGCGCCAGCAGCTCCTACGGGACGGCGAACACCGGGGAGCTGTTTTTT
>many|TRBD2|TRBV12-3/TRBV12-4|TRBJ2-7|17
CASSFSGTSGASYEQYF
TGTGCCAGCAGTTTCTCCGGGACTAGCGGGGCCTCCTACGAGCAGTACTTC
>few|NA|TRBV5-1|TRBJ2-1|13
CASSFDLGREQFF
TGCGCCAGCAGCTTTGACCTGGGGAGAGAGCAGTTCTTC
>NA|NA|TRBV6-2/TRBV6-3|TRBJ2-7|12
CASSFNFYEQYF
TGTGCCAGCAGTTTCAATTTCTACGAGCAGTACTTC
>once|NA|TRBV27|TRBJ2-5|12
CASSRPWETQYF
TGTGCCAGCAGCAGACCCTGGGAGACCCAGTACTTC
>few|NA|TRBV28|TRBJ1-2|18
CASSSPLSYGGDNYAYTF
TGTGCCAGCAGTTCCCCTTTAAGTTATGGGGGAGATAACTATGCCTACACCTTC
>NA|NA|TRBV19|TRBJ1-2|16
CASSTSRRVEGYGYTF
TGTGCCAGTAGCACGTCGAGGAGGGTGGAAGGCTATGGCTACACCTTC
>NA|NA|TRBV7-9|TRBJ1-6|13
CASRKDRNSPLHF
TGTGCCAGCAGAAAGGACAGAAATTCACCCCTCCACTTT
>many|TRBD2|TRBV6-5|TRBJ2-7|13
CASSYVGGSEQYF
TGTGCCAGCAGTTACGTGGGGGGGAGCGAGCAGTACTTC